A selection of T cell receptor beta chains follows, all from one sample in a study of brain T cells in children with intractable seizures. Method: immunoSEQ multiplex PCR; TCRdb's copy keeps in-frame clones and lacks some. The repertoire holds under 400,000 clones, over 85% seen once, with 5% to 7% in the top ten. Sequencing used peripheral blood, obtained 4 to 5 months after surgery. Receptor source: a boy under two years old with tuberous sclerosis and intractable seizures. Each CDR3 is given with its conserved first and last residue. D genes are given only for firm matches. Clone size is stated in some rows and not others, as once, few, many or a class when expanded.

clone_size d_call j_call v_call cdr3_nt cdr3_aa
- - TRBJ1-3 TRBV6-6 TGTGCCAGCGCTGGAAACACCATATATTTT CASAGNTIYF
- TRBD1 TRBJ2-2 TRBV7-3 TGTGCCAGCAGCTTAATGGAGGACAGGCCCACCGGGGAGCTGTTTTTT CASSLMEDRPTGELFF
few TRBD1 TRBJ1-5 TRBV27 TGTGCCAGCAGTCCCCATGGACAGGGTAGGAATCAGCCCCAGCATTTT CASSPHGQGRNQPQHF
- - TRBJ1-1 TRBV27 TGTGCCAGCAGTTTACTGGGGTCGAACACTGAAGCTTTCTTT CASSLLGSNTEAFF
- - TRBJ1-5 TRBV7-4 TGTGCCAGCAGCTTACAACAGGGTAATCAGCCCCAGCATTTT CASSLQQGNQPQHF
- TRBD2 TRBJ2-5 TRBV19 TGTGCCAGTAGTATAGACTCAGCGGGGGTAAACCAAGAGACCCAGTACTTC CASSIDSAGVNQETQYF
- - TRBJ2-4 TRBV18 TGTGCCAGCTCACCATTAATAGGGAGGGCCAAAAACATTCAGTACTTC CASSPLIGRAKNIQYF
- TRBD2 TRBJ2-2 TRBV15 TGTGCCACCAGCACTGGACTAGGTACCGGGGAGCTGTTTTTT CATSTGLGTGELFF
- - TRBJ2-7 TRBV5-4 TGTGCCAGCAGCTTGGTCGCCGAAATTAACTACGAGCAGTACTTC CASSLVAEINYEQYF
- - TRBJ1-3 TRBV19 TGTGCCAGTAGTATGTATGGCTCTGGAAACACCATATATTTT CASSMYGSGNTIYF
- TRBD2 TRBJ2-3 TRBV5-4 TGTGCCAGCAGCGTGACTAGCGGCACAGATACGCAGTATTTT CASSVTSGTDTQYF
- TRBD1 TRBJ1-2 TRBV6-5 TGTGCCAGCAGCGGGACAGCTTATGGCTACACCTTC CASSGTAYGYTF
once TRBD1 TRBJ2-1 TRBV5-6 TGTGCCAGCACCCCGGGGGTGGGCCGCAGGACAGGGCACCAGTTCTTC CASTPGVGRRTGHQFF
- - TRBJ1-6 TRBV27 TGTGCCAGCAGCCCAACAGGGAAGGCACCCCTCCACTTT CASSPTGKAPLHF
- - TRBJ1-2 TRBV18 TGTGCCAGCTCACCATCTAATCGACAGAGCCTTAACTATGGCTACACCTTC CASSPSNRQSLNYGYTF
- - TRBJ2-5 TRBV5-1 TGCGCCAGCAGCTTGTTGGGCGAAGAGACCCAGTACTTC CASSLLGEETQYF
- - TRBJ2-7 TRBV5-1 TGCGCCAGCAGTCGGGACGAGGGGACCAACTACGAGCAGTACTTC CASSRDEGTNYEQYF
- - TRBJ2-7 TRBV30 TGTGCCTGGAACCGGGACGGGGGCTACGAGCAGTACTTC CAWNRDGGYEQYF
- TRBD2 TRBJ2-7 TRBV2 TGTGCCAGCCTACTAGCGGGGGTTACCTACGAGCAGTACTTC CASLLAGVTYEQYF
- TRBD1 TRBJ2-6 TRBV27 TGTGCCAGCAGTCCAAGACAGGGAGTCAGCTCTGGGGCCAACGTCCTGACTTTC CASSPRQGVSSGANVLTF
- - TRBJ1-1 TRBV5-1 TGCGCCAGCACCCAAATCCAGGGGACCGAAGCTTTCTTT CASTQIQGTEAFF
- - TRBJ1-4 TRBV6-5 TGTGCCAGCAGTCCAGACCAGGGGCTTAATGAAAAACTGTTTTTT CASSPDQGLNEKLFF
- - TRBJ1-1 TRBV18 TGTGCCAGCTCACCGTCGGCAGGGGCAAACACTGAAGCTTTCTTT CASSPSAGANTEAFF
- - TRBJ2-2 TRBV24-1 TGTGCCACCAGTGATCCTACAGGGTTTATTTCCGGGGAGCTGTTTTTT CATSDPTGFISGELFF
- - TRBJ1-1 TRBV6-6 TGTGCCAGCAGACTCTACGGGGATGAAGCTTTCTTT CASRLYGDEAFF